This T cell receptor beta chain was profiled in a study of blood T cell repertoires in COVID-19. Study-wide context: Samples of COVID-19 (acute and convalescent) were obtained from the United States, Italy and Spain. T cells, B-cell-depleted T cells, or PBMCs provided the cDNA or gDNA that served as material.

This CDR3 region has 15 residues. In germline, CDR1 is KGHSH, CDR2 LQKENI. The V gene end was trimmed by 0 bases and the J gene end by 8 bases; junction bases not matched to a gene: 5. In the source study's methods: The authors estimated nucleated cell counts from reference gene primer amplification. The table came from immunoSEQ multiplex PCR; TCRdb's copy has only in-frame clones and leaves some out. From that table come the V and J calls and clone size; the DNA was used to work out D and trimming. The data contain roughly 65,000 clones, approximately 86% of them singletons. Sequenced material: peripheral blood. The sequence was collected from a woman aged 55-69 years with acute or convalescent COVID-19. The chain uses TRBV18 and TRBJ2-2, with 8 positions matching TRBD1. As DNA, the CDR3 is TGTGCCAGCTCACCACCGACAGGGGATGGAGGGGAGCTGTTTTTT. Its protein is CASSPPTGDGGELFF.